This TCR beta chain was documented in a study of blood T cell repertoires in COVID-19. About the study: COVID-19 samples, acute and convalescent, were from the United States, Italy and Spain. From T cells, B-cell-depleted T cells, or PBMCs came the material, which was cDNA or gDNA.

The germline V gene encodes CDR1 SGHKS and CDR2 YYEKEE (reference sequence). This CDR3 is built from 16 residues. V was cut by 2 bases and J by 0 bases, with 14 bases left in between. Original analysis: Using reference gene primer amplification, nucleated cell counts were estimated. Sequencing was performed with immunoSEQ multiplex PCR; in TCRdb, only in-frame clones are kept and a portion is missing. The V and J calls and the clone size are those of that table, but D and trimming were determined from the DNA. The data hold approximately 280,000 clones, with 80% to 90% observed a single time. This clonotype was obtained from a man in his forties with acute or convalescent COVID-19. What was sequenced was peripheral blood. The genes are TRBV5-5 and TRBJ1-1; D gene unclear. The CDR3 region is CASSLQWVLLNTEAFF. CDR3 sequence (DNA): TGTGCCAGCAGCTTACAGTGGGTCTTACTGAACACTGAAGCTTTCTTT. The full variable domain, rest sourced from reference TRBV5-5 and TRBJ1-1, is DAGVTQSPTHLIKTRGQQVTLRCSPISGHKSVSWYQQVLGQGPQFIFQYYEKEERGRGNFPDRFSARQFPNYSSELNVNALLLGDSALYLCASSLQWVLLNTEAFFGQGTRLTVV.